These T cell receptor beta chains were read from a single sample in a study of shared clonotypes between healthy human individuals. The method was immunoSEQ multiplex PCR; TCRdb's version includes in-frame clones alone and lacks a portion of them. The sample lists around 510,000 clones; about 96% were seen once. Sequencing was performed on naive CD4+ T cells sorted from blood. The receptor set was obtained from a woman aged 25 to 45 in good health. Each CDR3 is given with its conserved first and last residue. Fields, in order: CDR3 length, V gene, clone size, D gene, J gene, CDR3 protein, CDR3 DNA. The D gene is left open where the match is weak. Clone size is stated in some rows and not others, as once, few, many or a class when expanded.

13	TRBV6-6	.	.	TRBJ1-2	CASSYDTNYGYTF	TGTGCCAGCAGTTACGACACTAACTATGGCTACACCTTC
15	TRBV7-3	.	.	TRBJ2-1	CASSLMPSAYNEQFF	TGTGCCAGCAGCTTAATGCCTAGCGCCTACAATGAGCAGTTCTTC
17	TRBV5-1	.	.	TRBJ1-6	CASSMGRLSSYNSPLHF	TGCGCCAGCAGCATGGGACGGCTGAGCTCCTATAATTCACCCCTCCACTTT
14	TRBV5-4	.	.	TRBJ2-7	CASSPLPEVYEQYF	TGTGCCAGCAGCCCTCTTCCGGAGGTATACGAGCAGTACTTC
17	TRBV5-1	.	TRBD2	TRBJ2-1	CASSLSSGLAGYNEQFF	TGCGCCAGCAGCTTGTCATCTGGACTAGCGGGATACAATGAGCAGTTCTTC
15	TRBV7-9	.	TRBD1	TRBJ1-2	CASSSVGQEGYGYTF	TGTGCCAGCAGCTCGGTGGGACAGGAAGGCTATGGCTACACCTTC
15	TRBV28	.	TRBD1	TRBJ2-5	CASSVPGQGFETQYF	TGTGCCAGCAGTGTACCGGGACAGGGATTTGAGACCCAGTACTTC
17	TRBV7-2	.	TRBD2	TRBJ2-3	CASSRDRRGTGADTQYF	TGTGCCAGCAGCAGGGACCGGCGGGGGACCGGCGCAGATACGCAGTATTTT
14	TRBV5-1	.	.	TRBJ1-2	CASSLVAGDRGYTF	TGCGCCAGCAGCTTGGTGGCAGGGGATCGTGGCTACACCTTC
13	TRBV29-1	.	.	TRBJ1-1	CSGLDLTGTEAFF	TGCAGCGGCCTCGACCTAACGGGCACTGAAGCTTTCTTT
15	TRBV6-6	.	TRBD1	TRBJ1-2	CASSSTGGRGYGYTF	TGTGCCAGCAGTTCCACAGGGGGAAGGGGCTATGGCTACACCTTC
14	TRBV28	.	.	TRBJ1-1	CASSLWGTNTEAFF	TGTGCCAGCAGTTTATGGGGGACAAACACTGAAGCTTTCTTT
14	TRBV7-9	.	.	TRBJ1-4	CASSDTATNEKLFF	TGTGCCAGCAGCGACACGGCAACTAATGAAAAACTGTTTTTT
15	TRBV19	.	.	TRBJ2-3	CASSIQPRGGDTQYF	TGTGCCAGTAGTATACAACCTCGGGGAGGAGATACGCAGTATTTT
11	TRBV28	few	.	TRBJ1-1	CASTGNTEAFF	TGTGCCAGCACAGGGAACACTGAAGCTTTCTTT
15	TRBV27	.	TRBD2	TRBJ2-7	CASSFGASGTYEQYF	TGTGCCAGCAGTTTCGGCGCTAGCGGCACCTACGAGCAGTACTTC
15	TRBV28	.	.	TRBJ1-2	CASWPGNQMEDGYTF	TGTGCCAGCTGGCCAGGTAATCAGATGGAGGATGGCTACACCTTC
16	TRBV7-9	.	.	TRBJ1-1	CASSSPGLLRRPEAFF	TGTGCCAGCAGCTCTCCAGGACTCCTTAGAAGGCCTGAAGCTTTCTTT
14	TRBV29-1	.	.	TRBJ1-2	CSVEAGGVGLGYTF	TGCAGCGTTGAAGCGGGGGGAGTTGGGCTTGGCTACACCTTC
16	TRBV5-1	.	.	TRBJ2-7	CASSLVVGGTSYEQYF	TGCGCCAGCAGCTTGGTGGTCGGCGGGACCTCCTACGAGCAGTACTTC
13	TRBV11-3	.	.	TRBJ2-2	CASSLQGTGELFF	TGTGCCAGCAGCCTACAGGGAACCGGGGAGCTGTTTTTT
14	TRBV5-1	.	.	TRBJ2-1	CASSLMAGNNEQFF	TGCGCCAGCAGCTTGATGGCGGGAAACAATGAGCAGTTCTTC
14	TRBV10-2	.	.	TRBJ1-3	CASSDWGSGNTIYF	TGCGCCAGCAGTGATTGGGGTTCTGGAAACACCATATATTTT
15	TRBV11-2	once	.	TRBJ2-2	CASSLDTRSTGELFF	TGTGCCAGCAGCTTAGATACTAGAAGTACCGGGGAGCTGTTTTTT
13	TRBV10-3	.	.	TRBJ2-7	CAISAEPSGEQYF	TGTGCCATCAGTGCGGAACCGTCGGGGGAGCAGTACTTC
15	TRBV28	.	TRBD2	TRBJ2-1	CASSFGLAGNNEQFF	TGTGCCAGCAGTTTTGGACTAGCGGGCAACAATGAGCAGTTCTTC
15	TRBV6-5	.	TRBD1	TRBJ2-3	CASSYQYRGRDTQYF	TGTGCCAGCAGTTACCAGTACAGGGGGCGAGATACGCAGTATTTT
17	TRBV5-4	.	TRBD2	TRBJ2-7	CASSSGLAGGSPYEQYF	TGTGCCAGCAGCTCGGGACTAGCGGGAGGGTCCCCCTACGAGCAGTACTTC
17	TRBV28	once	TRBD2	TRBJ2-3	CASSRLRLAGGLDTQYF	TGTGCCAGCAGCCGCCTTAGATTAGCGGGAGGGCTAGATACGCAGTATTTT
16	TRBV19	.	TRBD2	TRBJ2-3	CASSKGLATAADTQYF	TGTGCCAGTAGCAAGGGACTAGCAACCGCGGCAGATACGCAGTATTTT
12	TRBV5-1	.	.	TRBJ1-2	CASSKTGYGYTF	TGCGCCAGCAGCAAAACAGGGTACGGCTACACCTTC
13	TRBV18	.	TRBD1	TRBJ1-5	CASSDRGDQPQHF	TGTGCCAGCTCAGACAGGGGGGACCAGCCCCAGCATTTT
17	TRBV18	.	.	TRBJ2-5	CASSPPKSIDRVETQYF	TGTGCCAGCTCACCACCAAAATCGATTGATAGAGTAGAGACCCAGTACTTC
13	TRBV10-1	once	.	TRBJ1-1	CASRRSGNTEAFF	TGCGCCAGCCGTCGGTCGGGGAACACTGAAGCTTTCTTT
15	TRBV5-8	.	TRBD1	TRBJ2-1	CASSSRDREVDEQFF	TGTGCCAGCAGCTCCCGGGACAGGGAGGTCGATGAGCAGTTCTTC
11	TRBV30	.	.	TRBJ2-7	CAWSFGYEQYF	TGTGCCTGGAGTTTTGGCTACGAGCAGTACTTC
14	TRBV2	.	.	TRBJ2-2	CASKVVANTGELFF	TGTGCCAGCAAAGTCGTCGCGAACACCGGGGAGCTGTTTTTT
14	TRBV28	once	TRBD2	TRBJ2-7	CASRGGSGSVEQYF	TGTGCCAGCAGGGGGGGTAGCGGGAGTGTCGAGCAGTACTTC
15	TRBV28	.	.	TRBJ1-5	CASSLRQRAGQPQHF	TGTGCCAGCAGTTTACGCCAGCGGGCCGGTCAGCCCCAGCATTTT
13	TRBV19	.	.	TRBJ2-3	CASSMGATDTQYF	TGTGCCAGTAGTATGGGGGCAACAGATACGCAGTATTTT
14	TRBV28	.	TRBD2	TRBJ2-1	CASSPTSSSQGQFF	TGTGCCAGCAGCCCGACTAGCTCCTCCCAGGGGCAGTTCTTC
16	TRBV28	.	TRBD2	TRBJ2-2	CASSRRLAPLPGELFF	TGTGCCAGCAGTCGAAGACTAGCGCCCCTCCCCGGGGAGCTGTTTTTT